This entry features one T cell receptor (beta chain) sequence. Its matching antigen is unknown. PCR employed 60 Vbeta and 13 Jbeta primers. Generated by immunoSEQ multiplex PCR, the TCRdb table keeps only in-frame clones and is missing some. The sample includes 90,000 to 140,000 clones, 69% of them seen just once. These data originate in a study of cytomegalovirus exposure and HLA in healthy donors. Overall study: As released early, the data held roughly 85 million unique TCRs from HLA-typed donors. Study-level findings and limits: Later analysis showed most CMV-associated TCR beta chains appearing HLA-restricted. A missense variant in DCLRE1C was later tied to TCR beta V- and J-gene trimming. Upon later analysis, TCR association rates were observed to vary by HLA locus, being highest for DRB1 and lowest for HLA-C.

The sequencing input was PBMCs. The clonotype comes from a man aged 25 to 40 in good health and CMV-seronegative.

CDR3 nucleotides: TGTGCCAGCAGCTCGACAGGGGGCTGGGAGACCCAGTACTTC. This translates into CASSSTGGWETQYF. The rearrangement joins TRBV11-3 to TRBJ2-5; 10 bases agree with TRBD1. Germline CDR1 reads SGHNT; CDR2 reads YENEEA. V lost 4 bases, J lost 5 bases, and 4 bases stayed unmatched. There are 14 residues in the CDR3.